This T cell receptor (beta chain) was obtained from a study of Ad26.COV2.S vaccination and SARS-CoV-2 variants. For the study at large: Of the COV1001 trial arms, the Ad26.COV2.S arm included the donor.

Some clones are missing from TCRdb's copy, which holds only in-frame ones; the method was immunoSEQ multiplex PCR. The top ten clones hold 1.5% to 2% of a sample with fewer than 600,000 clones, 89% of them seen once. Treatment defined: about 20 received Ad26.COV2.S at low or high dose, single or two shots; about 5 received placebo; per-sample allocation not given. Sample collection was performed on day 63 after the first vaccine or placebo injection. The study's findings and limits: Ad26.COV2.S recipients had broader spike-specific TCRs (P = 0.0014).

Turning to this clone: Its antigen is unidentified.

CDR1 is MNHEY and CDR2 is SVGAGI in the germline V gene. This CDR3 contains 15 residues. With V trimmed by 0 bases and J by 4 bases, 6 bases remained unmatched. The source material was peripheral blood, sampled in a trial of Ad26.COV2.S vaccine versus placebo. The rearrangement uses TRBV6-5 and TRBJ2-7, with 7 positions matching TRBD1. This receptor was identified in a person aged 18-65 years who received the Ad26.COV2.S COVID-19 vaccine or a placebo. The CDR3 loop is CASSYSTGEGYEQYF. The CDR3 bases are TGTGCCAGCAGTTACTCCACAGGGGAAGGGTACGAGCAGTACTTC.